This T cell receptor beta chain derives from a study of CD8+ T cells in alopecia areata. The overall study: Percentage of affected scalp area was the basis on which treated patients' severity was scored. Overall study results and limits: Uncertain still, given a single nonresponder, is whether baseline CD8+ expansion links to response. Affected scalp, especially in alopecia totalis/universalis, had a higher clonality than normal scalp did.

TCR sequencing used cDNA made by reverse transcription of extracted RNA. Sequencing used immunoSEQ multiplex PCR; TCRdb keeps in-frame clones, though not all of them. This sample has 190,000 or so clones, with 58% found just once. Germline lookup yields CDR1 SGDLS and CDR2 YYNGEE. This CDR3 comprises 16 residues. V was clipped by 0 bases and J by 1 base; unmatched bases: 6. Documented treatment: oral pan-JAK inhibitor, 5-10 mg twice daily. Patients with alopecia areata provided lesional scalp punch biopsies as well as peripheral blood. Concerning this clone itself: The antigen remains unidentified.

This receptor was identified in a human donor with alopecia areata. The sample in question was CD4+ T cells sorted from blood, obtained at week 24, from a patient treated with tofacitinib. The V gene is TRBV9, the J gene TRBJ2-5, with 7 bases matching TRBD2. CDR3 nucleotides: TGTGCCAGCAGCGTAGGGGTAGCGGGCTTCCAAGAGACCCAGTACTTC. This encodes CASSVGVAGFQETQYF. The full variable domain, rest sourced from reference TRBV9 and TRBJ2-5, is DSGVTQTPKHLITATGQRVTLRCSPRSGDLSVYWYQQSLDQGLQFLIQYYNGEERAKGNILERFSAQQFPDLHSELNLSSLELGDSALYFCASSVGVAGFQETQYFGPGTRLLVL.